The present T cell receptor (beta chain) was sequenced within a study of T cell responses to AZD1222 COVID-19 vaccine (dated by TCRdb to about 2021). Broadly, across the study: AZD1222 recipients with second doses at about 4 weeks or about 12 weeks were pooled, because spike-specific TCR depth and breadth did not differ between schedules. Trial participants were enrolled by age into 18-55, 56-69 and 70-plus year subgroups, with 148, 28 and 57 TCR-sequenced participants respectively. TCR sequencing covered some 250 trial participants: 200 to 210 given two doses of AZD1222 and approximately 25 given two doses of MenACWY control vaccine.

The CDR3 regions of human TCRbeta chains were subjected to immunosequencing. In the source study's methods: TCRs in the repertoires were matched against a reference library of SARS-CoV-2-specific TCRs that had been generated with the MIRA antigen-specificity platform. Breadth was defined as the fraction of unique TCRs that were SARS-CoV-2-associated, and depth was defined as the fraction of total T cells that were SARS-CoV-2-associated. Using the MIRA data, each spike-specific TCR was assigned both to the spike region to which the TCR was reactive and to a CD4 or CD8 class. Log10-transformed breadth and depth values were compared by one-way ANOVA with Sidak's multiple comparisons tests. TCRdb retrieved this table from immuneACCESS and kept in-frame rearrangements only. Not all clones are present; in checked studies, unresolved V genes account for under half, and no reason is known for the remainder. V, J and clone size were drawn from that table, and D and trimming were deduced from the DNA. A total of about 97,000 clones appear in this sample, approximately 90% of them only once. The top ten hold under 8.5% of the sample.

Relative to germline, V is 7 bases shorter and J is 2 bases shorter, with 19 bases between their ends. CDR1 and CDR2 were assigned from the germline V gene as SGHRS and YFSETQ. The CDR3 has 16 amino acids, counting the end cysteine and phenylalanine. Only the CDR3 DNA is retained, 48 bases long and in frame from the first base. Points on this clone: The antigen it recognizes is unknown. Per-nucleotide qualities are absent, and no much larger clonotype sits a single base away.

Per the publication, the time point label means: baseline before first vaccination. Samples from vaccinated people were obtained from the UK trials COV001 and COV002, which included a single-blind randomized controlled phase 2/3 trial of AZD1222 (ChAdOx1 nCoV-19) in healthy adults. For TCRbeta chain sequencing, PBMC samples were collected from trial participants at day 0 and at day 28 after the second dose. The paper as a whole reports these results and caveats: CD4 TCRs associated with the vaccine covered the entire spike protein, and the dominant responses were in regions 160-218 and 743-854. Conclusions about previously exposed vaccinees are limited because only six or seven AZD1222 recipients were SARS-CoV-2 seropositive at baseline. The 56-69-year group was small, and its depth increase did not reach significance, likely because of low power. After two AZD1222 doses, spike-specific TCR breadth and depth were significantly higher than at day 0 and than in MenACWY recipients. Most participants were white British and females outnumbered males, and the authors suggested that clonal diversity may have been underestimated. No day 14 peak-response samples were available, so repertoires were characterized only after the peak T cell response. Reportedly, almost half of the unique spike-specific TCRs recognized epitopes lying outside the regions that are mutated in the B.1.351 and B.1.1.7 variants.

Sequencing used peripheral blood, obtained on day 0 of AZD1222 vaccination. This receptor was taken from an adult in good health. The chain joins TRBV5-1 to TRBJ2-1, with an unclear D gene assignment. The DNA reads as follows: TGCGCCAGCGGATCTGACTTACACACTACCTACAATGAGCAGTTCTTC. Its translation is CASGSDLHTTYNEQFF.